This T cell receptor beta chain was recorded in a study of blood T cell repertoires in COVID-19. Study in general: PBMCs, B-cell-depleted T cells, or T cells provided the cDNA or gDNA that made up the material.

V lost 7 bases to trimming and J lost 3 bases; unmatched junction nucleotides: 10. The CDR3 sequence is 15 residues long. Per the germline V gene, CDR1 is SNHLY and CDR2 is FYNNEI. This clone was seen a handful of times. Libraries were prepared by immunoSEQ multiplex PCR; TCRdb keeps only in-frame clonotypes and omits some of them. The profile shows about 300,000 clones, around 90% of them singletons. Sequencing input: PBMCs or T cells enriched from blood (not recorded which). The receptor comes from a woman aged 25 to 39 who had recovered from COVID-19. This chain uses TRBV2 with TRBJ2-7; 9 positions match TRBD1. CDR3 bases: TGTGCCAGCACCAACGCCTGGACAGGGGACTACGAGCAGTACTTC. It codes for CASTNAWTGDYEQYF.